The 11 T cell receptor beta chains below all came from one sample that was sequenced in a study of blood T cell repertoires in COVID-19. Only in-frame clones appear in the TCRdb table, and some are missing; sequencing was by immunoSEQ multiplex PCR. The table lists approximately 210,000 clones, approximately 84% of them singletons, with about 15% in the top ten. The sequencing sample was made of PBMCs or T cells enriched from blood (not recorded which). The source is a man between 40 and 49 years old who had recovered from COVID-19.

The rearrangement uses TRBV19 and TRBJ1-2; D is perhaps TRBD1 (6 bases). V lost 6 bases to trimming and J lost 7 bases, with 15 bases between them. The CDR3 runs 13 residues. Germline V lookup: CDR1 LNHDA, CDR2 SQIVND (reference sequence). CDR3 sequence (DNA): TGTGCCAGTAGCCTATTGGACAGAGGTGGCTACACCTTC. It is translated as CASSLLDRGGYTF. The entire variable domain, with the rest obtained from reference TRBV19 and TRBJ1-2, is as follows: DGGITQSPKYLFRKEGQNVTLSCEQNLNHDAMYWYRQDPGQGLRLIYYSQIVNDFQKGDIAEGYSVSREKKESFPLTVTSAQKNPTAFYLCASSLLDRGGYTFGSGTRLTVV.

This chain uses TRBV7-3 with TRBJ1-2; D unresolved. The ends were cut back, 1 base at V and 7 bases at J, with 13 bases in the middle. The length of the CDR3 is 14 residues. CDR1 SGHTA and CDR2 FQGTGA come from the germline V gene. This chain's CDR3 is CASSLNAGYVGYTF. For the CDR3, the DNA is TGTGCCAGCAGCTTAAATGCGGGGTACGTTGGCTACACCTTC.

The chain employs TRBV11-1 and TRBJ1-1, with D tentatively TRBD1 (5 bases). Germline CDR1 and CDR2: SGHAT and FQDESV (reference sequence). The CDR3 is 14 residues long. Deletions cut 3 bases from V and 1 base from J, with 9 bases between. CDR3 in DNA: TGTGCCAGCAGCTTCTCTCAGGGGAACACTGAAGCTTTCTTT. It codes for CASSFSQGNTEAFF.

The J gene is TRBJ1-2, the V gene TRBV2, with D possibly TRBD1 on 5 matching bases. This CDR3 comprises 14 residues. Germline V gives CDR1 SNHLY, CDR2 FYNNEI. The V end was cut by 8 bases, the J end by 7 bases, with 20 bases between. The CDR3 is CASSRGGRSSGYTF. The CDR3, as DNA: TGTGCCAGCTCCCGGGGGGGTCGGAGCAGTGGCTACACCTTC.

The chain combines TRBV19 with TRBJ2-1; 15 nucleotides align to TRBD2. The ends lost 5 bases at V and 6 bases at J; junction bases unmatched: 5. The CDR3 length is 16 residues. The germline gives CDR1 LNHDA, CDR2 SQIVND (reference sequence). This CDR3 is CASSGGTSGRPNEQFF. As DNA, the CDR3 is TGTGCCAGTAGTGGGGGGACTAGCGGGAGGCCCAATGAGCAGTTCTTC.

J is TRBJ2-7 and V is TRBV4-1; tentative D call: TRBD2 (5 bases). The CDR3 runs to 16 residues. Germline V lookup: CDR1 MGHRA, CDR2 YSYEKL. The ends were cut back, 1 base at V and 2 bases at J, with 15 bases in the middle. The DNA of the CDR3 is TGCGCCAGCAGCCAAGCCTTATACGGGAACCCCTACGAGCAGTACTTC. This codes for CASSQALYGNPYEQYF.

The rearrangement uses TRBV2 and TRBJ1-1; D gene unclear. Deletions cut 8 bases from V and 0 bases from J, with 13 bases between. The CDR3 totals 14 residues. Germline values: CDR1 SNHLY, CDR2 FYNNEI. CDR3 sequence reads: CASGGWTMNTEAFF. The CDR3 DNA reads TGTGCCAGCGGCGGGTGGACCATGAACACTGAAGCTTTCTTT.

The count of this clone is one. The chain recombines TRBV6-1 with TRBJ1-1, with D tentatively TRBD1 (5 bases). Germline V lookup: CDR1 MNHNS, CDR2 SASEGT. The V gene lost 3 bases and the J gene lost 4 bases, with 12 bases spanning the gap. The CDR3 extends over 14 amino acids. DNA of the CDR3: TGTGCCAGCAGTGAGGGCAGGGTCGCCACTGAAGCTTTCTTT. It yields the protein CASSEGRVATEAFF.

The CDR3 nucleotides read TGTGCCAGCAGTTGGGACAGAGGGCAAGAGACCCAGTACTTC. It is translated as CASSWDRGQETQYF. The chain carries TRBV28 and TRBJ2-5; TRBD1 agrees at 7 bases. The germline V gene encodes CDR1 MDHEN and CDR2 SYDVKM. CDR3 size: 14 residues. The trim removed 4 bases at V and 2 bases at J, leaving 4 bases unmatched.

A word on this clone: Other DNA sequences in the sample encode the same CDR3. The genes are TRBV11-2 and TRBJ2-2, with 10 positions matching TRBD2. The ends lost 2 bases at V and 6 bases at J; junction bases unmatched: 3. Germline-derived CDR1 and CDR2 are SGHAT and FQNNGV. The CDR3 sequence is 15 residues long. CDR3 DNA: TGTGCCAGCAGCTTAAGCGGGAGGGGTTCCGGGGAGCTGTTTTTT. Protein product: CASSLSGRGSGELFF.

The V call is TRBV11-2, the J call TRBJ2-5, with TRBD1 matching 9 bases. The germline V gene encodes CDR1 SGHAT and CDR2 FQNNGV. V was pared by 5 bases and J by 4 bases, with 11 bases of the junction left unmatched. The length of the CDR3 is 16 residues. The CDR3 spells CASSLTGQGGLETQYF. The CDR3 nucleotides are TGTGCCAGCAGCCTCACGGGACAGGGAGGCCTAGAGACCCAGTACTTC.